These 14 T cell receptor beta chains came from one sample sequenced in a study of T-cell memory formation after mild COVID-19. TCRdb fed the 5' RACE reads into MiXCR, producing one record per CDR3 protein. The table has around 300,000 distinct CDR3 sequences, just under 20% seen once. The sequencing input was PBMCs or a T cell subset sorted from them (not recorded which). These receptors were taken from a man aged 18 to 29 who had mild COVID-19 (a few samples of this study predate the infection). Cell type and time point are not known.

V gene TRBV20-1 combines with J gene TRBJ2-7, with 8 bases fitting TRBD1. Germline V gene lookup returns CDR1 DFQATT and CDR2 SNEGSKA (reference sequence). This CDR3 has 14 residues. V lost 1 base, J lost 3 bases, and 5 bases stayed unmatched. CDR3 in amino acids: CSARGRDRLYEQYF. CDR3 in DNA: TGCAGTGCTAGAGGACGGGACAGGCTCTACGAGCAGTACTTC.

The chain is built from TRBV12-3 or TRBV12-4 and TRBJ2-5, with D possibly matching TRBD1 (6 bases). The ends were cut back, 4 bases at V and 7 bases at J, with 13 bases in the middle. The CDR3 covers 13 residues. CDR3 in DNA: TGTGCCAGCAGTTCCAGACAGGCCCGGACCCAGTACTTC. Translated, it gives CASSSRQARTQYF.

This clonotype was counted between two and nine times. V usage is TRBV7-7 and J usage is TRBJ2-2, with unresolved D. CDR3 length: 14 residues. CDR1 SSHAT and CDR2 FNYEAQ come from the germline V gene (reference sequence). Trimming stripped 4 bases from V and 3 bases from J, with 9 bases between. CDR3 region: CASSSSSDTGELFF. CDR3 nucleotide sequence: TGTGCCAGCAGCTCCTCTTCGGACACCGGGGAGCTGTTTTTT.

The CDR3 nucleotides are TGTGCCAGCAGTTCGGGACTAGGCGCAGATACGCAGTATTTT. This codes for CASSSGLGADTQYF. The chain has TRBV27 and TRBJ2-3, with 8 bases identical to TRBD2. This CDR3 region has 14 residues. Losses at the gene ends were 4 bases for V and 4 bases for J; bases not matched to a gene: 4. Per germline, CDR1 MNHEY and CDR2 SMNVEV (reference sequence).

The sample holds a few counts of this clonotype. The chain has TRBV4-3 and TRBJ2-2, with 7 bases fitting TRBD1. The ends lost 1 base at V and 6 bases at J; junction bases unmatched: 8. The CDR3 loop spans 16 amino acids. Germline V CDR1 and CDR2: LGHNA, YSLEER. The CDR3 loop reads CASSQVGRGKAGELFF. Written as DNA, the CDR3 is TGCGCCAGCAGCCAAGTAGGCAGGGGGAAGGCCGGGGAGCTGTTTTTT.

The J gene is TRBJ1-2, the V gene TRBV29-1; D might be TRBD1 (5 bases). Trimming left V 1 base short and J 0 bases short, with 9 bases between. This CDR3 has 14 amino acids. Per the germline V gene, CDR1 is SQVTM and CDR2 is ANQGSEA. The CDR3 DNA reads TGCAGCGTTGAAGTAGGGGTAGCTAACTATGGCTACACCTTC. Amino acid sequence: CSVEVGVANYGYTF.

V is TRBV7-8 and J is TRBJ2-7, with D perhaps matching TRBD1 (6 bases). Germline V gene sequence: CDR1 SGHVS, CDR2 FQNEAQ. This CDR3 is 13 amino acids long. V shed 9 bases and J shed 3 bases, with 15 bases lying between them. CDR3 nucleotides: TGTGCCAGTGCCACAGGGCTTCTCTACGAGCAGTACGTC. It translates to CASATGLLYEQYV.

The chain employs TRBV7-2 and TRBJ1-3, with D perhaps matching TRBD1 (5 bases). Germline values: CDR1 SGHTA, CDR2 FQGNSA. The CDR3 is 15 amino acids. The V end lost 6 bases, the J end lost 0 bases, and 12 bases lay between the germline ends. CDR3 sequence reads: CASRYTGFSGNTIYF. In nucleotides, the CDR3 is TGTGCCAGCAGGTACACAGGCTTCTCTGGAAACACCATATATTTT.

This clonotype came up many times. This chain connects TRBV11-2 to TRBJ1-2, with 10 nucleotides matching TRBD1. Germline trimming cut 5 bases from V and 6 bases from J; bases unmatched to any gene: 6. From germline, CDR1 is SGHAT and CDR2 FQNNGV. This CDR3 is 14 amino acids long. The CDR3 DNA is TGTGCCAGCAGCCCCTGGGGGACAGGGGATGGCTACACCTTC. It codes for CASSPWGTGDGYTF.

This clonotype has ten or more counts. The V gene is TRBV7-2, the J gene TRBJ1-5; no clear D gene. Per the germline V gene, CDR1 is SGHTA and CDR2 is FQGNSA. The CDR3 runs to 17 residues. The germline V and J ends were trimmed by 1 base and 6 bases, with 19 bases remaining between them. In DNA, the CDR3 is TGTGCCAGCAGCTTAGGGGTGGGTCCCTGGTCAGGTCAGCCCCAGCATTTT. Amino acids: CASSLGVGPWSGQPQHF. Filled out from reference TRBV7-2 and TRBJ1-5, the complete variable domain reads GAGVSQSPSNKVTEKGKDVELRCDPISGHTALYWYRQSLGQGLEFLIYFQGNSAPDKSGLPSDRFSAERTGGSVSTLTIQRTQQEDSAVYLCASSLGVGPWSGQPQHFGDGTRLSIL.

This chain uses TRBV7-8 with TRBJ1-4; possible D gene TRBD1, 6 bases. Trimming stripped 5 bases from V and 6 bases from J, with 10 bases between. The germline gives CDR1 SGHVS, CDR2 FQNEAQ. This CDR3 spans 13 amino acids. The CDR3 bases are TGTGCCAGCAGCAGAGCAGGGGATGAAAAACTGTTTTTT. This codes for CASSRAGDEKLFF. The full variable domain, in which reference TRBV7-8 and TRBJ1-4 provide the parts outside the CDR3, is GAGVSQSPRYKVAKRGQDVALRCDPISGHVSLFWYQQALGQGPEFLTYFQNEAQLDKSGLPSDRFFAERPEGSVSTLKIQRTQQEDSAVYLCASSRAGDEKLFFGSGTQLSVL.

This clonotype has more than one count but fewer than ten. This rearrangement joins TRBV27 to TRBJ2-1; no reliable D call. V was shortened by 4 bases and J by 11 bases, with 12 bases between the two germline ends. The CDR3 is 12 amino acids. CDR1 and CDR2 from the germline V gene are MNHEY and SMNVEV (reference sequence). CDR3 loop: CASSSNHLKQFF. CDR3 DNA sequence: TGTGCCAGCAGTTCTAATCATCTTAAGCAGTTCTTC.

V gene TRBV11-2 combines with J gene TRBJ2-1; 9 nucleotides agree with TRBD2. With V trimmed by 5 bases and J by 7 bases, 12 bases remained unmatched. Germline V CDR1 and CDR2: SGHAT, FQNNGV. The CDR3 is made up of 16 amino acids. The CDR3 DNA sequence: TGTGCCAGCAGCCGCCCTCAGGCGGGGGGGGGGAATGAGCAGTTCTTC. Residues: CASSRPQAGGGNEQFF.

The chain couples TRBV27 to TRBJ2-2; possible D gene TRBD1, 5 bases. V lost 3 bases, J lost 2 bases, and 13 bases lay in between. Germline-derived CDR1 and CDR2 are MNHEY and SMNVEV (reference sequence). The CDR3 totals 16 residues. This CDR3 is CASSFSIGVNTGELFF. As DNA, the CDR3 is TGTGCCAGCAGTTTTAGTATAGGGGTCAACACCGGGGAGCTGTTTTTT.